This passage covers 19 T cell receptor beta chains from one sample sequenced in a study of blood T cell repertoires in COVID-19. Generated by immunoSEQ multiplex PCR, the TCRdb table keeps only in-frame clones and is missing some. The repertoire holds 150,000 to 200,000 clones, approximately 89% seen once, with 0.77% in the top ten. Sequenced input: PBMCs or T cells enriched from blood (not recorded which). These receptors came from a woman between 18 and 29 years old who had recovered from COVID-19.

The chain uses TRBV7-9 and TRBJ2-1; TRBD2 matches 10 bases. CDR1 and CDR2 from the germline V gene are SEHNR and FQNEAQ (reference sequence). The CDR3 is 19 amino acids. V lost 3 bases and J lost 0; bases outside the gene matches: 11. The CDR3 DNA reads TGTGCCAGCAGCTTGTCCCCAGCGGGAGGGCCCTCCTCCTACAATGAGCAGTTCTTC. The encoded protein is CASSLSPAGGPSSYNEQFF. Full variable domain (missing parts from reference TRBV7-9 and TRBJ2-1): DTGVSQNPRHKITKRGQNVTFRCDPISEHNRLYWYRQTLGQGPEFLTYFQNEAQLEKSRLLSDRFSAERPKGSFSTLEIQRTEQGDSAMYLCASSLSPAGGPSSYNEQFFGPGTRLTVL.

The rearrangement uses TRBV2 and TRBJ2-2, with D tentatively TRBD1 (7 bases). This CDR3 comprises 15 residues. The germline V and J ends were trimmed by 3 bases and 9 bases, with 17 bases remaining between them. Germline CDR1 reads SNHLY; CDR2 reads FYNNEI. The CDR3 reads CASSDKPQGGRELFF. The CDR3 DNA reads TGTGCCAGCAGTGACAAGCCCCAGGGGGGCCGGGAGCTGTTTTTT.

This clone has only one observation. The chain links TRBV7-9 to TRBJ2-2, with 9 bases lining up with TRBD1. The J segment lost 2 bases and the V segment lost 6 bases, leaving 7 bases of the junction unmatched. Germline V gene sequence: CDR1 SEHNR, CDR2 FQNEAQ (reference sequence). This CDR3 is built from 16 residues. The CDR3 here is CASRKDRGTNTGELFF. CDR3 coding DNA: TGTGCCAGCAGGAAGGACAGGGGAACCAACACCGGGGAGCTGTTTTTT.

The chain has TRBV7-9 and TRBJ2-1, with a tentative D call TRBD1 (6 bases). Trimming shortened V by 6 bases and J by 2 bases, and 11 bases separated the two germline ends. Per germline, CDR1 SEHNR and CDR2 FQNEAQ (reference sequence). CDR3 length: 14 amino acids. The CDR3 loop reads CASSPRDTYNEQFF. DNA for the CDR3: TGTGCCAGCAGTCCCCGGGACACCTACAATGAGCAGTTCTTC.

The genes are TRBV3-1 (or the pseudogene TRBV3-2) and TRBJ1-1, with D perhaps matching TRBD1 (6 bases). This CDR3 contains 16 residues. Between the trimmed V and J ends, which lost 1 base and 1 base, there was a span of 13 bases. Per the germline V gene, CDR1 is LGHDT and CDR2 is YNNKEL (reference sequence). CDR3 coding DNA: TGTGCCAGCAGCCAAGGAGGGGGATCGGGGAACACTGAAGCTTTCTTT. Translated: CASSQGGGSGNTEAFF.

The chain employs TRBV5-1 and TRBJ2-4; D is possibly TRBD2 (6 bases). The CDR3 runs to 16 residues. CDR1 SGHRS and CDR2 YFSETQ come from the germline V gene. V lost 0 bases, J lost 0 bases, and 10 bases lay in between. The CDR3 sequence: CASSLGAGGAKNIQYF. The CDR3 bases are TGCGCCAGCAGCTTGGGGGCCGGGGGAGCCAAAAACATTCAGTACTTC. The full variable domain, rest sourced from reference TRBV5-1 and TRBJ2-4, is KAGVTQTPRYLIKTRGQQVTLSCSPISGHRSVSWYQQTPGQGLQFLFEYFSETQRNKGNFPGRFSGRQFSNSRSEMNVSTLELGDSALYLCASSLGAGGAKNIQYFGAGTRLSVL.

This sequence joins TRBV7-9 and TRBJ2-3, with D maybe TRBD2 (5 bases). The CDR3 covers 14 residues. Per germline, CDR1 SEHNR and CDR2 FQNEAQ (reference sequence). The ends were cut back, 1 base at V and 6 bases at J, with 11 bases in the middle. The CDR3 DNA reads as TGTGCCAGCAGCTTAGGCGACCGGAGGGATACGCAGTATTTT. Translated: CASSLGDRRDTQYF.

The chain employs TRBV6-5 and TRBJ2-1; TRBD2 matches at 8 bases. The germline V gene has CDR1 MNHEY and CDR2 SVGAGI. CDR3 length: 13 amino acids. Germline trimming cut 6 bases from V and 9 bases from J; bases unmatched to any gene: 7. The CDR3 region has the DNA TGTGCCAGCAGGCAAGCGGGAGTCCGTGAGCAGTTCTTC. Its protein is CASRQAGVREQFF.

The rearrangement links TRBV7-9 to TRBJ2-3; TRBD1 aligns across 7 bases. CDR1 and CDR2 (germline): SEHNR, FQNEAQ (reference sequence). The CDR3 spans 14 residues. The V segment lost 5 bases and the J segment 8 bases; nucleotides outside the gene matches: 10. The CDR3 bases are TGTGCCAGCAGCATTACAGGGGACCAGGGTACGCAGTATTTT. Amino acid sequence: CASSITGDQGTQYF.

Here the CDR3 DNA reads TGCGCCAGCAGCTGGGACAGGGCCTACGAGCAGTACTTC. Translating it yields CASSWDRAYEQYF. The chain links TRBV5-1 to TRBJ2-7; 9 nucleotides line up with TRBD1. Looked up from germline, CDR1 is SGHRS and CDR2 is YFSETQ. V was clipped by 3 bases and J by 2 bases; unmatched bases: 0. The CDR3 runs 13 residues. The whole variable domain, filled in from reference TRBV5-1 and TRBJ2-7, reads KAGVTQTPRYLIKTRGQQVTLSCSPISGHRSVSWYQQTPGQGLQFLFEYFSETQRNKGNFPGRFSGRQFSNSRSEMNVSTLELGDSALYLCASSWDRAYEQYFGPGTRLTVT.

This chain links TRBV6-5 with TRBJ2-2; the D gene is possibly TRBD2 (5 bases). With 4 bases removed from V and 3 bases from J, the gap between germline ends came to 9 bases. Germline assignment: CDR1 MNHEY and CDR2 SVGAGI. The CDR3 sequence is 14 residues long. The DNA of the CDR3 is TGTGCCAGCAGTTTTACGGACTACACCGGGGAGCTGTTTTTT. Amino acids: CASSFTDYTGELFF.

The rearrangement uses TRBV5-4 and TRBJ2-2; 10 bases line up with TRBD1. The CDR3 is made up of 14 amino acids. CDR1 is SGHNT and CDR2 is YYREEE in the germline V gene (reference sequence). V dropped 5 bases and J dropped 6; count of bases not matched to a gene: 4. As DNA, the CDR3 is TGTGCCAGCAGGCAAGGACAGGGGGCCGGGGAGCTGTTTTTT. Translation gives CASRQGQGAGELFF.

The chain is built from TRBV4-3 and TRBJ2-1, with 8 bases lining up with TRBD2. The germline V gene encodes CDR1 LGHNA and CDR2 YSLEER. CDR3 length: 17 residues. The trim removed 0 bases at V and 4 bases at J, leaving 8 bases unmatched. DNA of the CDR3: TGCGCCAGCAGCCAAGACCCCTTTAGCGGGGTTTACAATGAGCAGTTCTTC. Residues: CASSQDPFSGVYNEQFF.

About this clone itself: One junction end disagrees with the germline gene, perhaps due to a read error. The chain recombines TRBV2 with TRBJ2-6; 10 bases line up with TRBD2. The CDR3 is 12 amino acids. Germline loops: CDR1 SNHLY, CDR2 FYNNEI. DNA for the CDR3: TGTGCCAACCAGAGAGCGGGAGGGTCCCTGGCTTTC. Translated, it gives CANQRAGGSLAF.

The chain recombines TRBV5-1 with TRBJ2-2; 9 bases line up with TRBD2. The CDR3 covers 15 residues. The germline gives CDR1 SGHRS, CDR2 YFSETQ. The ends lost 5 bases at V and 1 base at J; junction bases unmatched: 3. The CDR3 protein is CASSRREGNTGELFF. For the CDR3, the DNA is TGCGCCAGCAGTAGGCGGGAGGGGAACACCGGGGAGCTGTTTTTT.

V and J are TRBV12-3 or TRBV12-4 and TRBJ1-1; 7 bases align to TRBD1. The CDR3 has 13 amino acids. The V gene end was trimmed by 5 bases and the J gene end by 13 bases; junction bases not matched to a gene: 13. In nucleotides, the CDR3 is TGTGCCAGCAGTCGGGGGACAGCTAGGCAGGGTTTCTTT. Its translation is CASSRGTARQGFF.

The chain carries TRBV9 and TRBJ2-7; 7 bases map to TRBD1. Germline loops: CDR1 SGDLS, CDR2 YYNGEE. Trimming cost V 4 bases and J 2 bases; bases outside gene matches: 6. The CDR3 is made up of 14 amino acids. In DNA form, the CDR3 reads TGTGCCAGCAGCCGAAGACAGGGACCCTACGAGCAGTACTTC. Its protein is CASSRRQGPYEQYF.

This sequence joins TRBV6-5 and TRBJ1-2; 8 bases are a match to TRBD1. The CDR3 totals 13 residues. Losses at the gene ends were 5 bases for V and 8 bases for J; bases not matched to a gene: 7. CDR1 MNHEY and CDR2 SVGAGI come from the germline V gene. The DNA of the CDR3 is TGTGCCAGCAGTAACCCCGGGACAGGCGGCTACACCTTC. It encodes CASSNPGTGGYTF.

The chain employs TRBV28 and TRBJ2-7, with 11 bases that match TRBD2. Germline CDR1 and CDR2: MDHEN and SYDVKM. The CDR3 length is 18 residues. J lost 9 bases, V lost 2 bases, and 18 bases had no gene match. In DNA form, the CDR3 reads TGTGCCAGCAGTTTACGGGGTATAGCGGGAGGGGTCCTTGGGGGGCAGTACTTC. Protein product: CASSLRGIAGGVLGGQYF.